The 19 T cell receptor beta chains given below trace back to one sample, sequenced in a study of early T cells in non-severe SARS-CoV-2 infection. One entry per CDR3 protein results from TCRdb running MiXCR on the 5' RACE reads. This table holds approximately 98,000 distinct CDR3 sequences, 9% to 13% found once. Input material: whole blood. The receptors shown here come from an adult who was a healthcare worker with PCR-confirmed SARS-CoV-2 infection or an uninfected control (not recorded which).

This clonotype was detected ten times or more. The chain carries TRBV6-5 and TRBJ2-1; D is possibly TRBD1 or TRBD2 (5 bases each). From germline, CDR1 is MNHEY and CDR2 SVGAGI. V was cut by 6 bases and J by 0 bases, with 15 bases left in between. CDR3 length: 16 residues. CDR3 DNA: TGTGCCAGCAGCTCGGGCCGGGGCGGCTCCTACAATGAGCAGTTCTTC. This encodes CASSSGRGGSYNEQFF.

Ten or more counts support this clonotype. The chain combines TRBV12-3 or TRBV12-4 with TRBJ1-5; 7 bases line up with TRBD1. Trimming removed 1 base from V and 4 bases from J; junction bases left unmatched: 4. The CDR3 covers 15 residues. CDR3 residues: CASSLGGQRNQPQHF. The CDR3 bases are TGTGCCAGCAGTTTAGGGGGACAGAGAAATCAGCCCCAGCATTTT.

Many counts were recorded for this clonotype. The CDR3: CASIWTADGGYTF. Here the CDR3 DNA reads TGTGCCAGCATTTGGACAGCCGACGGTGGCTACACCTTC. The chain employs TRBV2 and TRBJ1-2; perhaps TRBD1 as D (6 bases). The CDR3 totals 13 residues. Germline-derived CDR1 and CDR2 are SNHLY and FYNNEI. Deletions cut 7 bases from V and 7 bases from J, with 16 bases between.

This sequence joins TRBV18 and TRBJ2-1, with 11 bases that match TRBD2. In germline, CDR1 is KGHSH, CDR2 LQKENI. The length of the CDR3 is 20 residues. With 1 base clipped from V and 0 bases from J, the junction kept 11 bases outside the gene matches. The CDR3 protein is CASSPRILAGAASSYNEQFF. The CDR3 DNA reads as TGTGCCAGCTCACCACGGATACTAGCGGGGGCCGCGAGCTCCTACAATGAGCAGTTCTTC.

The genes are TRBV20-1 and TRBJ2-2, with 11 bases fitting TRBD2. The CDR3 is 16 residues long. CDR1 is DFQATT and CDR2 is SNEGSKA in the germline V gene (reference sequence). Losses at the gene ends were 4 bases for V and 3 bases for J; bases not matched to a gene: 7. CDR3 sequence (DNA): TGCAGTGCTAAGTCTAGCGGGGGGTCGCACACCGGGGAGCTGTTTTTT. Translating gives CSAKSSGGSHTGELFF.

This clonotype is deemed medium-sized. V is TRBV20-1 and J is TRBJ1-1, with D perhaps TRBD1 (5 bases). The germline gives CDR1 DFQATT, CDR2 SNEGSKA (reference sequence). CDR3 length: 11 residues. V lost 6 bases and J lost 11, with 16 bases in between. The DNA for the CDR3 is TGCAGTGCCCGGGACCGCCCTGGGGCTTTCTTT. Encoded protein: CSARDRPGAFF.

This clonotype was seen repeatedly, ten times or more. V usage is TRBV20-1 and J usage is TRBJ1-1; D is perhaps TRBD1 (5 bases). Trimming cost V 0 bases and J 3 bases, with 11 bases left between them. This CDR3 is 14 amino acids long. Per germline, CDR1 DFQATT and CDR2 SNEGSKA (reference sequence). CDR3 DNA: TGCAGTGCTAGAGATCCAGGGATTGACACTGAAGCTTTCTTT. This sequence encodes CSARDPGIDTEAFF.

The chain couples TRBV20-1 to TRBJ1-2; TRBD1 aligns across 10 bases. From germline, CDR1 is DFQATT and CDR2 SNEGSKA (reference sequence). This CDR3 has 14 amino acids. The ends lost 1 base at V and 4 bases at J; junction bases unmatched: 3. Here the CDR3 reads CSARVTGGSYGYTF. CDR3 in DNA: TGCAGTGCTAGAGTGACAGGGGGCTCCTATGGCTACACCTTC.

This clonotype was recorded many times. The rearrangement uses TRBV6-4 and TRBJ2-1; 7 nucleotides match TRBD1. Germline V gene data show CDR1 as MRHNA and CDR2 as SNTAGT. The CDR3 is 13 amino acids. The trim removed 2 bases at V and 6 bases at J, leaving 1 base unmatched. The DNA of the CDR3 is TGTGCCAGCAGTGACACAGGGGCCAATGAGCAGTTCTTC. This translates into CASSDTGANEQFF.

There are many counts of this clonotype. This sequence joins TRBV28 and TRBJ1-2; TRBD1 is a possible D gene (5 bases). This CDR3 comprises 12 residues. CDR1 and CDR2 from the germline V gene are MDHEN and SYDVKM. Trimming took off 3 bases at V and 7 bases at J, with 9 bases between the two ends. This CDR3 reads CASSFRGSGYTF. In DNA form, the CDR3 reads TGTGCCAGCAGTTTTAGGGGCTCTGGCTACACCTTC.

CDR3 region: CASSPVSGGQETQYF. CDR3 DNA sequence: TGTGCCAGCAGCCCTGTCAGCGGGGGGCAAGAGACCCAGTACTTC. V and J are TRBV2 and TRBJ2-5; 9 bases are shared with TRBD2. V dropped 6 bases and J dropped 2; count of bases not matched to a gene: 7. CDR1 is SNHLY and CDR2 is FYNNEI in the germline V gene. The CDR3 runs 15 residues. Full variable domain (rest looked up from reference TRBV2 and TRBJ2-5): EPEVTQTPSHQVTQMGQEVILRCVPISNHLYFYWYRQILGQKVEFLVSFYNNEISEKSEIFDDQFSVERPDGSNFTLKIRSTKLEDSAMYFCASSPVSGGQETQYFGPGTRLLVL.

The chain employs TRBV10-1 and TRBJ1-1; 10 bases map to TRBD1. V trimming: 3 bases; J trimming: 1 base; junction bases outside the gene matches: 2. Germline V gene lookup returns CDR1 WNHNN and CDR2 SYGVQD (reference sequence). The CDR3 is 15 amino acids. CDR3: CASSDRTGGNTEAFF. The CDR3 nucleotides read TGCGCCAGCAGTGATCGGACAGGGGGGAACACTGAAGCTTTCTTT.

This clonotype was picked up a small number of times. The chain recombines TRBV7-6 with TRBJ1-1, with 8 bases identical to TRBD1. The germline V gene encodes CDR1 SGHVS and CDR2 FNYEAQ. This CDR3 has 12 amino acids. The J segment lost 10 bases and the V segment lost 4 bases, leaving 5 bases of the junction unmatched. In DNA, the CDR3 is TGTGCCAGCAGCTCCGGACAGGGACCAGCTTTCTTT. It yields the protein CASSSGQGPAFF.

In this sample, this clonotype turned up a few times. The chain joins TRBV6-6 to TRBJ2-1; D ambiguous. The CDR3 has 16 residues. V lost 0 bases and J lost 4, with 13 bases in between. Germline CDR1 and CDR2: MNHNY and SVGAGI (reference sequence). The CDR3 spells CASSYSNLAGYNEQFF. The CDR3 region has the DNA TGTGCCAGCAGTTACTCGAACCTGGCAGGTTACAATGAGCAGTTCTTC.

This clonotype has at least ten counts. The chain employs TRBV10-3 and TRBJ2-1, with 9 bases identical to TRBD1. The V gene end was trimmed by 2 bases and the J gene end by 8 bases; junction bases not matched to a gene: 10. Germline CDR1 is ENHRY and CDR2 is SYGVKD. This CDR3 comprises 16 residues. The CDR3 sequence: CAISEGGQGPWYEQFF. The CDR3 coding sequence is TGTGCCATCAGTGAGGGAGGACAGGGGCCATGGTATGAGCAGTTCTTC.

This clonotype was counted many times. The gene calls are TRBV29-1 and TRBJ2-1, with 7 nucleotides matching TRBD1. The CDR3 contains 15 residues. V was clipped by 2 bases and J by 8 bases; unmatched bases: 12. Germline CDR1 SQVTM, CDR2 ANQGSEA. The CDR3 loop is CSVEPTGTVEDEQFF. For the CDR3, the DNA is TGCAGCGTTGAACCCACCGGGACAGTGGAAGATGAGCAGTTCTTC.

This clonotype has more than one count but fewer than ten. CDR3 protein: CATSRDVERFYNEQFF. Written as DNA, the CDR3 is TGTGCCACCAGCAGAGATGTCGAGCGGTTTTACAATGAGCAGTTCTTC. The chain employs TRBV15 and TRBJ2-1, with D tentatively TRBD2 (5 bases). Trimming left V 0 bases short and J 4 bases short, with 13 bases between. Looked up from germline, CDR1 is LNHNV and CDR2 is YYDKDF (reference sequence). This CDR3 spans 16 amino acids.

This clonotype was seen more than once but under ten times. The chain uses TRBV6-5 and TRBJ1-3; no firm D call. The CDR3 is made up of 15 amino acids. Trimming stripped 2 bases from V and 0 bases from J, with 8 bases between. CDR1 MNHEY and CDR2 SVGAGI come from the germline V gene. The CDR3 coding sequence is TGTGCCAGCAGTTACGTGGCCAGCTCTGGAAACACCATATATTTT. This translates into CASSYVASSGNTIYF.

This clonotype was seen repeatedly, ten times or more. The gene calls are TRBV12-3 or TRBV12-4 and TRBJ1-1; D is perhaps TRBD1 (5 bases). CDR3 length: 14 residues. Trimming pared 1 base from V and 6 bases from J, leaving 12 bases between. CDR3 amino acids: CASSLGDGMSEAFF. Here the CDR3 DNA reads TGTGCCAGCAGTTTAGGGGACGGCATGTCTGAAGCTTTCTTT.